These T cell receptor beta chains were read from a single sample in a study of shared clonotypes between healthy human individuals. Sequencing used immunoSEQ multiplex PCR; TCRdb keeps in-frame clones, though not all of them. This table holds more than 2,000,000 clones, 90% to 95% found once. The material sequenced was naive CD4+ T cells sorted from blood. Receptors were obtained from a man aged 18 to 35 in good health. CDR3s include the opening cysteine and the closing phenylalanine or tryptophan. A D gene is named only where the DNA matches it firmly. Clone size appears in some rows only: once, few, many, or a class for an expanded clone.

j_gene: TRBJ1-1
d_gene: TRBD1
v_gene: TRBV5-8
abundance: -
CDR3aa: CASTLSGTGKGSTEAFF
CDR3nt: TGTGCCAGCACCTTATCGGGGACAGGGAAGGGGAGCACTGAAGCTTTCTTT

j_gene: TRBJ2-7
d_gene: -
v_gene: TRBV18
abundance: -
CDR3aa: CASSPKSLAGEQYF
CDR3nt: TGTGCCAGCTCACCGAAGAGTCTCGCCGGGGAGCAGTACTTC

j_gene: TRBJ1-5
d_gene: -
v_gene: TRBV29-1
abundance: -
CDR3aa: CIRQERNQPQHF
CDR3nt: TGCATTCGACAGGAGCGCAATCAGCCCCAGCATTTT

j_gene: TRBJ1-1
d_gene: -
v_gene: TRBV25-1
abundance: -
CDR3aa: CASSPVKGDNTEAFF
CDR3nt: TGTGCCAGCAGTCCTGTCAAAGGAGACAACACTGAAGCTTTCTTT

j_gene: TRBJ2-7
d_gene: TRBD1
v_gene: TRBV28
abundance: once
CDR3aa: CASRRDRDFQYF
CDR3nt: TGTGCCAGCAGGAGGGACAGGGATTTTCAGTACTTC

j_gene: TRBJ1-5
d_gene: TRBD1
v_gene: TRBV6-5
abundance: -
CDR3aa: CASSVQGNQPQHF
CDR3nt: TGTGCCAGCAGCGTACAGGGGAATCAGCCCCAGCATTTT

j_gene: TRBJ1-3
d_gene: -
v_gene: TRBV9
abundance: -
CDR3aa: CASSVAGYLSGNTIYF
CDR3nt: TGTGCCAGCAGCGTAGCTGGTTACCTCTCTGGAAACACCATATATTTT

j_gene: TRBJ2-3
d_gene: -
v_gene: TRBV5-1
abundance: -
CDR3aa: CASSTGWADTQYF
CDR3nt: TGCGCCAGCAGCACAGGGTGGGCAGATACGCAGTATTTT

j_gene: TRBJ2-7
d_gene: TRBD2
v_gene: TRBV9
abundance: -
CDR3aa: CASSSGTSGGGSEQYF
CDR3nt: TGTGCCAGCAGCTCCGGGACTAGCGGGGGGGGCTCCGAGCAGTACTTC

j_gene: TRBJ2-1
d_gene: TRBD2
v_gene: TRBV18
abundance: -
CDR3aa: CASSPTLPGGNEQFF
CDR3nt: TGTGCCAGCTCACCAACACTACCGGGAGGCAATGAGCAGTTCTTC

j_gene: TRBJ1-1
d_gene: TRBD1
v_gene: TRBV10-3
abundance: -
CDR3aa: CATRGGSEAFF
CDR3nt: TGTGCAACGCGAGGGGGCTCTGAAGCTTTCTTT

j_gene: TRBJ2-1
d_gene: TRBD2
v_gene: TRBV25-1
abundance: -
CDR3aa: CASSESGLAGDEQFF
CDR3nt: TGTGCCAGCAGTGAATCGGGACTAGCCGGTGATGAGCAGTTCTTC

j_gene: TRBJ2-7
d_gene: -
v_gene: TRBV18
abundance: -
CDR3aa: CASSPPVLGGAPLEQYF
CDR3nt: TGTGCCAGCTCACCACCGGTCCTTGGCGGGGCGCCCCTCGAGCAGTACTTC

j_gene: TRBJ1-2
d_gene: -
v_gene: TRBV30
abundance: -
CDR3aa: CAWMVTYNGYTF
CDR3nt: TGTGCCTGGATGGTTACCTACAATGGCTACACCTTC

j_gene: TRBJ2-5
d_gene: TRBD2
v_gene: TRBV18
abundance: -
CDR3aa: CASSLTLLERGIQETQYF
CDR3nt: TGTGCCAGCTCACTAACCCTCTTGGAGCGGGGGATACAAGAGACCCAGTACTTC

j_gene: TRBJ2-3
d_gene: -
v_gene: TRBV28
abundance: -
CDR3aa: CASSFGPLRGADTQYF
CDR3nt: TGTGCCAGCAGTTTTGGGCCCCTGAGAGGAGCAGATACGCAGTATTTT

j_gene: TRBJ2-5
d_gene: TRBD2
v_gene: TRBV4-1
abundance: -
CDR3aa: CASSQGVVAGGQETQYF
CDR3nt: TGCGCCAGCAGCCAAGGCGTAGTAGCGGGGGGACAAGAGACCCAGTACTTC

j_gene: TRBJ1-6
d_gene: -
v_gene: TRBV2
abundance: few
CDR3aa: CASSEFRDSDSPLHF
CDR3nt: TGTGCCAGCAGTGAATTTCGGGATTCGGATTCACCCCTCCACTTT

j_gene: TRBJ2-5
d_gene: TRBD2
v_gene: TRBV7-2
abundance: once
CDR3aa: CASSSSGKQETQYF
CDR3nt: TGTGCCAGCAGCTCCAGCGGGAAACAAGAGACCCAGTACTTC

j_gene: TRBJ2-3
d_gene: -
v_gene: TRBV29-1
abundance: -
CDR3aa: CSVERPGTDTQYF
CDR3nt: TGCAGCGTTGAGCGCCCAGGAACAGATACGCAGTATTTT

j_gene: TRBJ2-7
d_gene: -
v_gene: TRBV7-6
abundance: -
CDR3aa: CASSPLAGSSYEQYF
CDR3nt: TGTGCCAGCAGCCCCCTTGCGGGAAGCTCCTACGAGCAGTACTTC

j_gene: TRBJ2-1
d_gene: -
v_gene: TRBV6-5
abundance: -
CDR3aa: CASSYSGSSYNEQFF
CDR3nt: TGTGCCAGCAGTTACTCCGGGAGTTCCTACAATGAGCAGTTCTTC

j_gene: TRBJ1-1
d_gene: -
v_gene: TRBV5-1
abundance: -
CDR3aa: CASSLLAGMNTEAFF
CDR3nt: TGCGCCAGCAGCTTGTTGGCAGGGATGAACACTGAAGCTTTCTTT

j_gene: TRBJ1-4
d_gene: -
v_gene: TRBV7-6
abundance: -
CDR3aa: CASSPGRNEKLFF
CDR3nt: TGTGCCAGCAGTCCGGGACGCAATGAAAAACTGTTTTTT

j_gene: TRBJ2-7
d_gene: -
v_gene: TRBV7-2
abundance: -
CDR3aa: CASSLYGQFSYEQYF
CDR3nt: TGTGCCAGCAGCTTATATGGGCAGTTCTCCTACGAGCAGTACTTC

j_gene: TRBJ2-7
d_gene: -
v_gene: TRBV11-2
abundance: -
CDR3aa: CASSLRSPSGPVLGEQYF
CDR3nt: TGTGCCAGCAGCTTACGCTCTCCCAGCGGCCCGGTTTTAGGTGAGCAGTACTTC

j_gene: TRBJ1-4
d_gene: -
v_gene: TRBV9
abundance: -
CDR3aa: CASSVTGSLNEKLFF
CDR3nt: TGTGCCAGCAGCGTAACAGGGTCCCTTAATGAAAAACTGTTTTTT

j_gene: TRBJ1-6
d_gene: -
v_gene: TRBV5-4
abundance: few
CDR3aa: CASSLQSDSPLHF
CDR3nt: TGTGCCAGCAGCTTACAGAGTGATTCACCCCTCCACTTT

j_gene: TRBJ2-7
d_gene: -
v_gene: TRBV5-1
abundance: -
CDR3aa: CASSSTVGYEQYF
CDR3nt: TGCGCCAGCAGCTCCACAGTGGGCTACGAGCAGTACTTC

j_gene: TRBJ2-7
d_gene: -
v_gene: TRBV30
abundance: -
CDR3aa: CAWGLPWGQGLNEQYF
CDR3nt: TGTGCCTGGGGCCTACCCTGGGGGCAGGGGTTAAACGAGCAGTACTTC

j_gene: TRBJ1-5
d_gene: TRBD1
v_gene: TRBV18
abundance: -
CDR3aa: CASSPAGGQGARQPQHF
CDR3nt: TGTGCCAGCTCACCAGCAGGAGGACAGGGGGCTAGACAGCCCCAGCATTTT

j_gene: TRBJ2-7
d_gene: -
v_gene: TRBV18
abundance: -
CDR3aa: CASSLEAVSYEQYF
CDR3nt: TGTGCCAGCTCCCTAGAAGCGGTCTCCTACGAGCAGTACTTC

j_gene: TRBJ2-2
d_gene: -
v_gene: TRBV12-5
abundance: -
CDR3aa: CASGLTNTGELFF
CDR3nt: TGTGCTAGTGGCTTGACGAACACCGGGGAGCTGTTTTTT

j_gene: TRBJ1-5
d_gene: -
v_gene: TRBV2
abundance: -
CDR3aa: CASSSTGLAGNQPQHF
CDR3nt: TGTGCCAGCAGCTCCACAGGGCTTGCGGGCAATCAGCCCCAGCATTTT

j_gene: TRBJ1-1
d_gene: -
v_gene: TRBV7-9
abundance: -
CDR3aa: CASSLNLREAFF
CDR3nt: TGTGCCAGCAGCTTAAACCTTCGGGAAGCTTTCTTT

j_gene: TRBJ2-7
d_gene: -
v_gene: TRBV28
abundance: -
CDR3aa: CASSLSDRYEQYF
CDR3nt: TGTGCCAGCAGTTTATCGGATCGGTACGAGCAGTACTTC

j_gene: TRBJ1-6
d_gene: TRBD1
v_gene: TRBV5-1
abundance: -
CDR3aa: CASSLTGISLDSYNSPLHF
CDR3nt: TGCGCCAGCAGCCTGACAGGGATCAGCCTCGACTCCTATAATTCACCCCTCCACTTT

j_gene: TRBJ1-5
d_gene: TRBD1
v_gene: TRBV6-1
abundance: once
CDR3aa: CASSGGQAYQPQHF
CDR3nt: TGTGCCAGCAGTGGGGGACAGGCGTATCAGCCCCAGCATTTT

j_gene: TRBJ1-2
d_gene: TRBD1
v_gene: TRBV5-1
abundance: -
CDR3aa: CASSLVTGGGYGYTF
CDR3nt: TGCGCCAGCAGCTTGGTGACAGGGGGCGGCTATGGCTACACCTTC

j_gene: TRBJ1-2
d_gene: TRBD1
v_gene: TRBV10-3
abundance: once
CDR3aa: CAIREGGFGYTF
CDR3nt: TGTGCCATCAGAGAAGGGGGCTTTGGCTACACCTTC

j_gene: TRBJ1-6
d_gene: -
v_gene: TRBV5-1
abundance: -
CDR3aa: CASSLTVSSSPLHF
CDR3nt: TGCGCCAGCAGCTTGACAGTCTCTTCTTCACCCCTCCACTTT

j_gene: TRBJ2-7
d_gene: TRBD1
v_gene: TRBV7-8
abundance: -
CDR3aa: CATSDRAYEQYF
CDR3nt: TGTGCCACTTCGGACAGGGCCTACGAGCAGTACTTC

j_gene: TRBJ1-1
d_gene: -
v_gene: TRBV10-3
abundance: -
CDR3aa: CASTPAGRANTEAFF
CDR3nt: TGTGCCAGCACCCCAGCCGGTAGAGCGAACACTGAAGCTTTCTTT

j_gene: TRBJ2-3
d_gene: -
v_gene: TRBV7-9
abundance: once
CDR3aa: CARRREGTQYF
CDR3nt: TGTGCCCGCCGAAGAGAGGGTACGCAGTATTTT

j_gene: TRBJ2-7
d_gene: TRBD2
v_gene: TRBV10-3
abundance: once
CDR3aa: CAISDPGTSGMSEQYF
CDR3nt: TGTGCCATCAGTGACCCTGGGACTAGCGGGATGTCCGAGCAGTACTTC

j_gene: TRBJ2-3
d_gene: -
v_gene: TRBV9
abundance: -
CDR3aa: CASSAIGGGSTDTQYF
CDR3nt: TGTGCCAGCAGCGCAATAGGAGGGGGCAGCACAGATACGCAGTATTTT

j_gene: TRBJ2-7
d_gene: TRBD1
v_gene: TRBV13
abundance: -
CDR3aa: CASSLAGTGYEQYF
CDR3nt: TGTGCCAGCAGCTTAGCCGGGACAGGCTACGAGCAGTACTTC

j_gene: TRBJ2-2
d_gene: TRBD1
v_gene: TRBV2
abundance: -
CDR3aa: CASGQDYTGELFF
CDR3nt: TGTGCCAGCGGACAGGACTACACCGGGGAGCTGTTTTTT

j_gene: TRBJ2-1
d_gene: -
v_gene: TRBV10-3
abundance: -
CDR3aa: CAISDLGSGNEQFF
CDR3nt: TGTGCCATCAGTGACCTCGGGAGTGGCAATGAGCAGTTCTTC

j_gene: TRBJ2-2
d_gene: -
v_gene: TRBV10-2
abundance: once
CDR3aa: CASSLDLLRRELFF
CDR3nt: TGCGCCAGCAGTTTGGACCTTCTTAGGAGGGAGCTGTTTTTT

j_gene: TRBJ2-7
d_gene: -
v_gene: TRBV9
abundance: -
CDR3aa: CASSYWQGGYEQYF
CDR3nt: TGTGCCAGCTCCTACTGGCAGGGGGGCTACGAGCAGTACTTC

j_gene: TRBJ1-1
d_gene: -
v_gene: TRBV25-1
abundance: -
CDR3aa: CASSEYNGPTEAFF
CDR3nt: TGTGCCAGCAGTGAATACAACGGTCCGACTGAAGCTTTCTTT

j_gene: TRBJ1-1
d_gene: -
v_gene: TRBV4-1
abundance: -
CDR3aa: CASSQGTEAFF
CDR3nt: TGCGCCAGCAGCCAAGGGACTGAAGCTTTCTTT

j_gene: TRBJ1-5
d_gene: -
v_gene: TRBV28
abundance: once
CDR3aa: CASSPSWAQTNNNQPQHF
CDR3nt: TGTGCCAGCAGCCCCTCCTGGGCGCAAACAAACAACAATCAGCCCCAGCATTTT

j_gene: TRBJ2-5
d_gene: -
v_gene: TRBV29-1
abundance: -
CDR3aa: CSVGQYQETQYF
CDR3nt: TGCAGCGTTGGACAGTACCAAGAGACCCAGTACTTC

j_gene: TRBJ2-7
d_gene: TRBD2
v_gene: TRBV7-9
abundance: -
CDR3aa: CASSSTSGRYEQYF
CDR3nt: TGTGCCAGCAGCTCGACTAGCGGGCGCTACGAGCAGTACTTC

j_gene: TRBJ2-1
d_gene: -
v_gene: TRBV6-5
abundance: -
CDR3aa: CASSSLASFDNEQFF
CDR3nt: TGTGCCAGCAGTTCTCTCGCAAGTTTTGACAATGAGCAGTTCTTC